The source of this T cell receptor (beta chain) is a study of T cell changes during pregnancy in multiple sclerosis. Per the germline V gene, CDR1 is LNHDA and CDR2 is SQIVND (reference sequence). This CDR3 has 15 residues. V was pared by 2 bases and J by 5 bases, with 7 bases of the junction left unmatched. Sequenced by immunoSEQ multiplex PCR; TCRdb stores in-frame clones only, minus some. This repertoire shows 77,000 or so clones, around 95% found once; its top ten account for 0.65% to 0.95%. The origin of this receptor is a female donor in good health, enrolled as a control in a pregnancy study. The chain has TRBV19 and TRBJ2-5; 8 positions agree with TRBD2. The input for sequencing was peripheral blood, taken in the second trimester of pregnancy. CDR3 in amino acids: CASSILTGGKETQYF. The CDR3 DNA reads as TGTGCCAGTAGTATATTGACGGGAGGGAAGGAGACCCAGTACTTC.